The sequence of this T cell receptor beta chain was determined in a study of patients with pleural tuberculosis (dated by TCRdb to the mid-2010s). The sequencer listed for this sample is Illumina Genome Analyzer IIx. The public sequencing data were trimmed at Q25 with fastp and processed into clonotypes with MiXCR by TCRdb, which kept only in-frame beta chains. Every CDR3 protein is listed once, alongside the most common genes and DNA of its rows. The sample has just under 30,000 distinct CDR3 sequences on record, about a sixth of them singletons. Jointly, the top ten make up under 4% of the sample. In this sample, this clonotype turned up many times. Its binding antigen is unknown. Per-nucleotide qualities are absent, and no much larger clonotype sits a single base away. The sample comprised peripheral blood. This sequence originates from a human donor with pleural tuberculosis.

At the DNA level, the sequence is TGCAGCGTTGAAGATCCCGTACAGGGATCGGCTTTCTTT. It is translated as CSVEDPVQGSAFF. The rearrangement combines TRBV29-1 with TRBJ1-1, with TRBD1 as a weak D call on 6 bases. V lost 0 bases and J lost 11 bases; the stretch between them is 16 bases long. Its CDR3 holds 13 amino acids, cysteine through phenylalanine. Left in the record is the CDR3 DNA by itself, 39 bases read in frame from the first base. The germline V gene specifies SQVTM as CDR1 and ANQGSEA as CDR2.